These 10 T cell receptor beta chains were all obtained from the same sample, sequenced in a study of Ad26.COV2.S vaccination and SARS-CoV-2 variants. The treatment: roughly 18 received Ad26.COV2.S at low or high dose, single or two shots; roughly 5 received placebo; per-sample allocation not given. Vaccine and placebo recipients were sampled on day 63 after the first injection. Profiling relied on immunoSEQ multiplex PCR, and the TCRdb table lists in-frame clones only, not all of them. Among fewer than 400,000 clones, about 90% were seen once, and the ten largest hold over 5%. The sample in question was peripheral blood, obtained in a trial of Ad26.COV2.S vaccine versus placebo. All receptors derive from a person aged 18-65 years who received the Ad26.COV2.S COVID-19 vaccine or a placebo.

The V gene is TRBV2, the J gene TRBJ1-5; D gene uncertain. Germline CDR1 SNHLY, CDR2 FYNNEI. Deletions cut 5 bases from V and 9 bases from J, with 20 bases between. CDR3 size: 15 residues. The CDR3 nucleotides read TGTGCCAGCAGTACAAATACGGACTCCGGGCGGCCCCAGCATTTT. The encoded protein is CASSTNTDSGRPQHF. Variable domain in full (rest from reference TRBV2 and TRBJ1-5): EPEVTQTPSHQVTQMGQEVILRCVPISNHLYFYWYRQILGQKVEFLVSFYNNEISEKSEIFDDQFSVERPDGSNFTLKIRSTKLEDSAMYFCASSTNTDSGRPQHFGDGTRLSIL.

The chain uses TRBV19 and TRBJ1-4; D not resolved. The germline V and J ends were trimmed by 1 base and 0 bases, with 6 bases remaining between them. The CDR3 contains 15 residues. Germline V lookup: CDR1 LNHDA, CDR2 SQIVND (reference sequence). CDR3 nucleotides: TGTGCCAGTAGTATAGGTAGAGCAACTAATGAAAAACTGTTTTTT. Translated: CASSIGRATNEKLFF.

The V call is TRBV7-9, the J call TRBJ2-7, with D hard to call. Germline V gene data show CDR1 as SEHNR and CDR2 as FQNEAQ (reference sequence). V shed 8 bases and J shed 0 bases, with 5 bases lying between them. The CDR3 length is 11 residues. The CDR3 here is CASGVSYEQYF. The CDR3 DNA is TGTGCCAGCGGGGTCTCCTACGAGCAGTACTTC. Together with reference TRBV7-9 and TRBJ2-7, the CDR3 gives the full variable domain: DTGVSQNPRHKITKRGQNVTFRCDPISEHNRLYWYRQTLGQGPEFLTYFQNEAQLEKSRLLSDRFSAERPKGSFSTLEIQRTEQGDSAMYLCASGVSYEQYFGPGTRLTVT.

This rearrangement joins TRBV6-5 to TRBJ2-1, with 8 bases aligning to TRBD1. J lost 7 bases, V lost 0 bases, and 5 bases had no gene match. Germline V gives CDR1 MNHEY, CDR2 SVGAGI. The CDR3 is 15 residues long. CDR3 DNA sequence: TGTGCCAGCAGTTACTCACAGGGGGTCGTGAATGAGCAGTTCTTC. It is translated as CASSYSQGVVNEQFF.

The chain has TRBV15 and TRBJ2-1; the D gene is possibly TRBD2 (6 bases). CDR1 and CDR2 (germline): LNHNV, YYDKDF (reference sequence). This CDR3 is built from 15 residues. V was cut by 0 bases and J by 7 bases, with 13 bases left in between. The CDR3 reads CATSRDFGGTNEQFF. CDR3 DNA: TGTGCCACCAGCAGAGATTTCGGCGGGACGAATGAGCAGTTCTTC.

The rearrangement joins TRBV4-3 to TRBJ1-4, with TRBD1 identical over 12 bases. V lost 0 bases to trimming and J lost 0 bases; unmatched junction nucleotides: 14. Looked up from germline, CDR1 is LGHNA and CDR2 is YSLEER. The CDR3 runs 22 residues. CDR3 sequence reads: CASSQDLYRDRGRLATNEKLFF. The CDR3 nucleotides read TGCGCCAGCAGCCAAGACCTTTACCGGGACAGGGGGCGACTAGCAACTAATGAAAAACTGTTTTTT.

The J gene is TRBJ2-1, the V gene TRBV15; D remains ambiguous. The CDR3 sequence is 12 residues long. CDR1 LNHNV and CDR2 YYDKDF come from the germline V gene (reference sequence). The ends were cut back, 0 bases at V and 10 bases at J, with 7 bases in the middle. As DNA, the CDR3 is TGTGCCACCAGCAGAGATGGTCCGGAGCAGTTCTTC. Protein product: CATSRDGPEQFF.

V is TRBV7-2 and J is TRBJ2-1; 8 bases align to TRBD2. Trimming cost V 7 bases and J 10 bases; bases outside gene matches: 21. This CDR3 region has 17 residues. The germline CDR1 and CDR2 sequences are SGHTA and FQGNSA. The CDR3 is CASTPSLREGRREEQFF. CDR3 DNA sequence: TGTGCCAGCACCCCCAGCCTTCGGGAGGGCCGGCGGGAGGAGCAGTTCTTC. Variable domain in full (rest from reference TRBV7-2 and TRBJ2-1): GAGVSQSPSNKVTEKGKDVELRCDPISGHTALYWYRQSLGQGLEFLIYFQGNSAPDKSGLPSDRFSAERTGGSVSTLTIQRTQQEDSAVYLCASTPSLREGRREEQFFGPGTRLTVL.

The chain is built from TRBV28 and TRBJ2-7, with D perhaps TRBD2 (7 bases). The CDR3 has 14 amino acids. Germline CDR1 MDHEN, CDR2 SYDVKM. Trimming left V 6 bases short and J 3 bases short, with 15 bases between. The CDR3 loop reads CASSPGGGGYEQYV. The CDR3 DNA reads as TGTGCCAGCAGCCCGGGGGGAGGGGGCTACGAGCAGTACGTC.

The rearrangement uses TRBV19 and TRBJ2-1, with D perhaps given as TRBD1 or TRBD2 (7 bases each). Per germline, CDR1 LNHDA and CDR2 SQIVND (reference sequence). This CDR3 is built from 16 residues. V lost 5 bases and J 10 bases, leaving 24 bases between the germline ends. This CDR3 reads CASSPGTVHPGGEQFF. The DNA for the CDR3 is TGTGCCAGTAGTCCCGGGACAGTGCACCCCGGGGGGGAGCAGTTCTTC.